This TCR beta chain was observed in a study of cytomegalovirus exposure and HLA in healthy donors (dated by TCRdb to the late 2010s). As for the study more broadly: According to an earlier analysis of several hundred of the donors, roughly 180 million T cells yielded 90 million to 140 million unique TCR beta sequences and roughly 280 Gb of sequence data. Approximately 310 gigabases of sequencing data and approximately 84 million unique TCR sequences were included in an early release covering roughly 700 HLA-typed donors. Among the roughly 390 genotyped donors, about 83% belonged to the genetic ancestry cluster associated with self-reported Caucasian donors. The study aimed to test whether signatures of past pathogen exposure could be identified by cataloging public T cell receptors. The study profiled the T cell repertoires of 500 to 800 subjects by immunosequencing and related them to cytomegalovirus serostatus. A separate validation cohort of 100 to 150 different subjects was used in addition to the approximately 610-subject first cohort. The study combined high-throughput TCR immunosequencing, statistical association of individual TCRs with disease status, and machine learning to predict cytomegalovirus infection status. A later analysis re-examined previously published TCR beta repertoires from around 670 donors and added high-resolution HLA genotyping to investigate patterns of TCR occurrence. Rather than drawing on any new phenotypic data, the later analysis identified candidate immune exposures from TCR beta sequences and the way those sequences occurred across donors. In an earlier analysis of 587 of the donors, high-throughput TCR beta sequencing was used to judge whether each TCR beta V gene segment behaved as functional or pseudogenic. Donor age, sex, ethnicity and CMV serostatus were collected together with the repertoire data. Genome-wide SNP genotypes for about 60% of the roughly 670 donors were used in a later genetic analysis, which treated that subset as a discovery cohort. Every repertoire in the discovery cohort had been generated on one and the same sequencing platform. Both class I and class II loci were covered by HLA typing, at four-digit resolution. The number of typed donors differed by locus: about 620-640 for A, B, C, DRB1 and DQB1; 500 to 550 for DQA1; approximately 610 for DPA1; and 400 to 480 for DPB1. Roughly five DR-DQ haplotypes were handled as single units for association and clustering, since linkage in the cohort was strong. Among roughly 400 genotyped donors of the cohort, an average of approximately 240,000 unique TCR beta nucleotide sequences was sequenced per donor, of which about 19% were non-productive. The research as a whole found: Linkage disequilibrium might explain the correlated functional status among segregating V segments, but an unknown experimental factor could not be ruled out. In a later analysis, HLA-associated TCR beta chains were found to be more clonally expanded and to have lower generation probabilities than equally common non-associated chains. Most TCR sequences were observed very rarely across donors, whereas some public TCRs were present in many individuals. It was suggested by the authors that the approach could potentially be generalized to other disease states and immunological phenotypes. In an earlier analysis of roughly 560 of the donors, most TCR beta V segments were observed in productive rearrangements about 90% or about 30% of the time, broadly matching IMGT annotations. In a later analysis, most CMV-associated TCR beta chains were found to appear HLA-restricted, with HLA associations seemingly driven largely by CMV exposure. Several of the top co-occurrence clusters appeared to be linked to parvovirus B19, influenza, CMV and Epstein-Barr virus, according to a later analysis. The cohort was sequenced for TCR beta chains only, and without alpha or paired-chain data the features that could be detected were limited. When HLA alleles, especially DR and DQ, strongly co-occurred, TCR associations were difficult to assign to individual alleles. The study listed around 160 TCR beta chains as associated with cytomegalovirus. In a later genetic analysis, fewer N-insertions in productive TCRs were reported among donors in an Asian-associated ancestry cluster than the roughly 700-donor mean. For the cohort, immune exposure information was limited to CMV serostatus. Some IMGT-functional V segments, including TRBV6-2 and TRBV6-3, could not be distinguished by the 87-base-pair reads and were therefore excluded. Seventeen rarely observed V segments, including chromosome 9 orphons, were excluded from the earlier analysis of about 500 of the donors because counts were too low. In both the original and validation cohorts, the classifier was reported to diagnose cytomegalovirus status with high specificity and sensitivity. HLA typing was unavailable for some donors at each locus, so association tests used only the typed subset. A cluster of highly shared sequence variants was judged likely to be a technical artifact of the sequencing pipeline. According to a later analysis, TCR association rates differed among HLA loci, with DRB1 alleles showing the most associated TCRs and HLA-C alleles showing the fewest. V-gene and J-gene trimming of TCR beta chains was associated with a missense DCLRE1C variant in a later genetic analysis, and the association was replicated in an independent cohort. In vitro tests confirmed that a few of the cytomegalovirus-associated TCR beta chains recognize cytomegalovirus antigens. A further reported finding was that TCR beta sequences accurately predicted the HLA-A and HLA-B alleles for most subjects in the first cohort. Roughly uniform sequencing depth across donors was assumed in presence/absence analyses, although this assumption may not hold. In a later analysis, some 18,000 TCR beta sequences were associated with specific HLA alleles at a false discovery rate of 0.05.

Concerning this clone: Its antigen is unknown. Base qualities are not provided; no much larger clone lies one nucleotide away.

Library creation used the immunoSEQ multiplex PCR assay. The multiplex PCR relied on a mix of 60 forward primers for TCR Vbeta segments and 13 reverse primers for TCR Jbeta segments. The CDR3 region of rearranged TCR beta genes was amplified from genomic DNA with a multiplex PCR assay. Amplified TCR beta libraries were sequenced as 87-base-pair reads on the Illumina HiSeq System. The authors' pipeline ran thus. A later analysis tallied around 82 million unique TCR beta chains across the 640 or so repertoires, and approximately 11 million of those chains were shared by two or more donors. To remove PCR and sequencing errors, raw reads were error-corrected and collapsed into unique sequences using a nearest-neighbor algorithm that merged closely related sequences. CDR3 sequences were aligned to IMGT reference sequences to assign V, D and J gene segments. Each retained sequence needed at least a six-nucleotide match to both a V gene segment and a J gene segment. A rearrangement counted as productive if the CDR3 had no stop codons and remained in frame with V and J, and every other rearrangement counted as non-productive. CDR3 was defined according to IMGT convention as the region running from the second conserved V-encoded cysteine to the conserved J-encoded phenylalanine. Sequences without an unambiguous match to a single V gene segment were excluded from the earlier analysis of 500 to 700 of the donors. In an earlier analysis of approximately 550 of the donors, V segments were called functional above 56.7% productive rearrangements and were called segregating when the between-donor standard deviation exceeded 5%. To diagnose cytomegalovirus status from the catalog of TCR beta chain sequences, a statistical classification framework was built. V and J gene assignment, in a later analysis, came from comparing TCR nucleotide sequences with IMGT/GENE-DB human TR gene sequences. In a later analysis, CDR3 sequences and most-parsimonious VDJ recombination scenarios were assigned using the TCRdist pipeline. In a later analysis, every TCR beta chain was defined by the combination of its CDR3 amino acid sequence and its V-gene family, and reads without a unique V-gene family were dropped. As a way to deal with suspected cross-contamination and a sequencing artifact, a later analysis dropped nearly 600 nucleotide sequences that were highly shared and had low generation probability. A later analysis calculated a clonal expansion index for each public chain from normalized within-repertoire ranks of inferred template counts. In a later analysis, generation probabilities were computed with a VDJ recombination model fitted to out-of-frame rearrangements, and the resulting probabilities were checked against IGoR. In a later analysis, TCR-TCR, TCR-HLA and TCR-CMV co-occurrence was scored with hypergeometric tests, and a repertoire-size bias correction was applied to TCR pairs. A later analysis estimated false discovery rates by permuting HLA or CMV assignments 20 times. A later analysis grouped co-occurring TCRs with DBSCAN, adding TCRdist sequence similarity when clustering within HLA-allele-positive subsets. Co-occurrence clustering excluded repertoires with fewer than 30,000 or more than 120,000 public chains, plus five with anomalous nucleotide sharing. TCRdb retrieved this table from immuneACCESS and kept in-frame rearrangements only. Not all clones are present; in checked studies, unresolved V genes account for under half, and no reason is known for the remainder. That table furnishes V, J and clone size, whereas the DNA furnished D and trimming. Within this sample are 100,000 to 150,000 clones, with 80% of them counted one time only. The ten most abundant clones make up 1% of the sample.

CDR1 is given as SGHRS and CDR2 as YFSETQ, both from the germline V gene. The V end gives up 2 bases and the J end 1 base, leaving 4 bases in the junction not matched to a gene. From the cysteine through the phenylalanine, the CDR3 covers 17 amino acids. CDR3 DNA only is kept here, 51 bases in frame from base 1. The cohort comprised hundreds of healthy bone marrow donors. All cohort members were sampled while nominally healthy, although unrecorded immune exposures were likely present. The donor tested CMV seronegative, placing the donor among the roughly 340 seronegative members of the cohort. A peripheral blood sample was provided by each donor, and peripheral blood mononuclear cells were used for TCR beta sequencing. The Qiagen DNeasy Blood Extraction Kit was used to extract genomic DNA from the blood cell samples.

This clonotype originated in a man aged 35 to 55 in good health and CMV-seronegative. Sequencing was performed on PBMCs. The sequence links TRBV5-1 to TRBJ2-2, with TRBD2 matching 11 junction bases. The DNA sequence reads TGCGCCAGCAGCTTAGCTAGCGGGGGGCAGAACACCGGGGAGCTGTTTTTT. This translates into CASSLASGGQNTGELFF.